What follows are 16 T cell receptor beta chains derived from one specimen sequenced in a study of blood T cell repertoires in COVID-19. Profiling relied on immunoSEQ multiplex PCR, and the TCRdb table lists in-frame clones only, not all of them. The repertoire holds roughly 290,000 clones, roughly 90% seen once, with about 1.7% in the top ten. Sequenced input: PBMCs or T cells enriched from blood (not recorded which). The receptors were sampled from a woman between 40 and 55 years old who had recovered from COVID-19.

This clone appeared a single time. The gene calls are TRBV6-5 and TRBJ2-1; tentative D call: TRBD2 (5 bases). CDR1 is MNHEY, CDR2 SVGAGI, per germline. V lost 6 bases to trimming and J lost 6 bases, with 15 bases between them. The CDR3 sequence is 14 residues long. As DNA, the CDR3 is TGTGCCAGCAGCCACCGCGGGTCCAGCAATGAGCAGTTCTTC. Translating gives CASSHRGSSNEQFF.

The CDR3 DNA is TGTGCCAGCAGCTTAGCAGACCGGGTTAGAAATAATTCACCCCTCCACTTT. Its translation is CASSLADRVRNNSPLHF. The V gene is TRBV7-2, the J gene TRBJ1-6; no clear D gene. The CDR3 spans 17 residues. V was clipped by 0 bases and J by 5 bases, with 14 bases between them. CDR1 is SGHTA, CDR2 FQGNSA, per germline. The whole variable domain, remainder taken from reference TRBV7-2 and TRBJ1-6, is GAGVSQSPSNKVTEKGKDVELRCDPISGHTALYWYRQSLGQGLEFLIYFQGNSAPDKSGLPSDRFSAERTGGSVSTLTIQRTQQEDSAVYLCASSLADRVRNNSPLHFGNGTRLTVT.

V and J are TRBV7-3 and TRBJ2-7; D is unresolved. V was pared by 2 bases and J by 1 base, with 6 bases between. Germline V CDR1 and CDR2: SGHTA, FQGTGA. The CDR3 sequence is 13 residues long. CDR3 sequence (DNA): TGTGCCAGCAGCTTATCTCCTTCCTACGAGCAGTACTTC. Protein: CASSLSPSYEQYF.

The chain employs TRBV19 and TRBJ1-1; 9 bases fit TRBD1. Per the germline V gene, CDR1 is LNHDA and CDR2 is SQIVND (reference sequence). V gave up 5 bases and J gave up 4 bases; unmatched junction bases: 5. CDR3 length: 14 residues. CDR3 in DNA: TGTGCCAGTAGTCATGACAGGGGGGTCACTGAAGCTTTCTTT. Translating gives CASSHDRGVTEAFF.

This chain connects TRBV6-4 to TRBJ1-2, with TRBD1 matching over 8 bases. The CDR3 covers 14 residues. J gave up 11 bases and V 6 bases, and 14 bases lay outside the gene matches. CDR1 and CDR2 from the germline V gene are MRHNA and SNTAGT. In nucleotides, the CDR3 is TGTGCCAGCAGCCAGGGATCCGGGACAGGAGTTTACACCTTC. Residues: CASSQGSGTGVYTF.

The V and J genes are TRBV28 and TRBJ1-2; 8 positions match TRBD1. V lost 3 bases to trimming and J lost 7 bases; unmatched junction nucleotides: 19. Germline CDR1 reads MDHEN; CDR2 reads SYDVKM. The CDR3 totals 18 residues. CDR3 region: CASSFFLGQGRPLGGYTF. CDR3 DNA sequence: TGTGCCAGCAGTTTCTTCCTCGGACAGGGACGACCCCTCGGTGGCTACACCTTC.

This chain links TRBV6-1 with TRBJ2-5; unclear D gene. Trimming removed 1 base from V and 5 bases from J, with 11 bases in between. CDR3 size: 14 residues. Germline lookup yields CDR1 MNHNS and CDR2 SASEGT. CDR3 residues: CASSEDRVRETQYF. Here the CDR3 DNA reads TGTGCCAGCAGTGAAGATCGGGTCCGGGAGACCCAGTACTTC.

The rearrangement joins TRBV13 to TRBJ2-1; 7 bases map to TRBD1. The V gene's germline CDR1 is PRHDT and CDR2 FYEKMQ (reference sequence). V dropped 6 bases and J dropped 4; count of bases not matched to a gene: 3. The CDR3 covers 13 residues. CDR3: CASRRTGYNEQFF. The CDR3 bases are TGTGCCAGCAGACGGACAGGATACAATGAGCAGTTCTTC.

The V and J genes are TRBV11-2 and TRBJ1-1; TRBD1 agrees at 12 bases. Germline V gene lookup returns CDR1 SGHAT and CDR2 FQNNGV. The ends lost 5 bases at V and 4 bases at J; junction bases unmatched: 14. The CDR3 is made up of 18 amino acids. DNA of the CDR3: TGTGCCAGCAGCGCCCTACCGGGACAGGGGGCTGTTGGCACTGAAGCTTTCTTT. Protein product: CASSALPGQGAVGTEAFF.

V is TRBV10-2 and J is TRBJ1-5, with D perhaps matching TRBD1 (5 bases). V was pared by 8 bases and J by 1 base, with 12 bases between. The CDR3 totals 14 residues. CDR1 WSHSY and CDR2 SAAADI come from the germline V gene. CDR3 amino acids: CASGGVQSNQPQHF. The CDR3 region has the DNA TGCGCCAGCGGGGGGGTCCAAAGCAATCAGCCCCAGCATTTT.

This rearrangement joins TRBV7-9 to TRBJ2-5; 7 positions match TRBD1. The germline gives CDR1 SEHNR, CDR2 FQNEAQ (reference sequence). The J segment lost 5 bases and the V segment lost 5 bases, leaving 8 bases of the junction unmatched. The CDR3 consists of 14 residues. Here the CDR3 reads CASSPQGLGETQYF. CDR3 nucleotides: TGTGCCAGCAGCCCACAGGGGTTGGGGGAGACCCAGTACTTC.

This chain links TRBV15 with TRBJ2-5; the D is unclear. CDR1 LNHNV and CDR2 YYDKDF come from the germline V gene (reference sequence). The ends were cut back, 5 bases at V and 2 bases at J, with 9 bases in the middle. The CDR3 length is 13 residues. CDR3 nucleotides: TGTGCCACCAGCCGAACGGTTCAAGAGACCCAGTACTTC. Its translation: CATSRTVQETQYF.

The rearrangement joins TRBV30 to TRBJ1-2; D may be TRBD1 (6 bases). This CDR3 has 13 residues. The V gene's germline CDR1 is GTSNPN and CDR2 SVGIG (reference sequence). Trimming left V 0 bases short and J 8 bases short, with 13 bases between. The CDR3 coding sequence is TGTGCCTGGAGTGTAGGGGGGGCATTGGGCTACACCTTC. Its translation is CAWSVGGALGYTF.

The chain combines TRBV2 with TRBJ1-6; 7 bases map to TRBD1. The CDR3 loop spans 13 amino acids. The J segment lost 6 bases and the V segment lost 8 bases, leaving 4 bases of the junction unmatched. Germline CDR1 SNHLY, CDR2 FYNNEI. CDR3 loop: CASSGGFNSPLHF. Written as DNA, the CDR3 is TGTGCCAGCTCAGGGGGGTTTAATTCACCCCTCCACTTT.

The table lists this clone with a count of one. The rearrangement uses TRBV5-1 and TRBJ2-2, with D possibly TRBD1 on 6 matching bases. Germline V gene data show CDR1 as SGHRS and CDR2 as YFSETQ. V dropped 0 bases and J dropped 0 bases, with 9 bases sitting between them. CDR3 length: 16 residues. The CDR3 coding sequence is TGCGCCAGCAGCTTGGGCCGGGACACGAACACCGGGGAGCTGTTTTTT. Its protein product is CASSLGRDTNTGELFF.

The chain has TRBV9 and TRBJ2-1; 8 bases are shared with TRBD1. J gave up 6 bases and V 0 bases, and 5 bases lay outside the gene matches. The germline V gene has CDR1 SGDLS and CDR2 YYNGEE. The CDR3 consists of 15 residues. The CDR3 protein is CASSVEDRVPNEQFF. For the CDR3, the DNA is TGTGCCAGCAGCGTAGAGGACAGGGTCCCCAATGAGCAGTTCTTC.